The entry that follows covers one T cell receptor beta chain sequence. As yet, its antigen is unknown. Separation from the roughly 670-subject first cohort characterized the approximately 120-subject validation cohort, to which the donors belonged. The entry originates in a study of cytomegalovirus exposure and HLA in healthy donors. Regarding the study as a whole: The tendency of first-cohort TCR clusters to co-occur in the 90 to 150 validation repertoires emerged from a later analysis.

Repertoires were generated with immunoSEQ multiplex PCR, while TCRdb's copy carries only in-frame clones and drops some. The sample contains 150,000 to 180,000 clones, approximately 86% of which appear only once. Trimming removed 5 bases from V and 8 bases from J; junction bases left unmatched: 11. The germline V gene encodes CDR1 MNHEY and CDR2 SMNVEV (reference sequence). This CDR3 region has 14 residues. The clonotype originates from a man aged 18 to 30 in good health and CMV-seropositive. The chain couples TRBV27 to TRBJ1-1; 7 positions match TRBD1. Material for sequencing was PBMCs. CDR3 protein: CASSPGQHRLEAFF. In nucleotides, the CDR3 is TGTGCCAGCAGTCCGGGACAGCACCGTTTGGAAGCTTTCTTT.